Below are 30 T cell receptor beta chains sequenced from a single sample in a study of blood T cell repertoires in COVID-19. Profiled with immunoSEQ multiplex PCR; TCRdb holds only in-frame clones, not every one. The repertoire holds 200,000 to 250,000 clones, with nearly 90% as singletons. The specimen was PBMCs or T cells enriched from blood (not recorded which). The receptor set was obtained from a man younger than 40 who had been exposed to COVID-19.

The chain has TRBV9 and TRBJ1-2; a possible D gene is TRBD1 (6 bases). CDR1 is SGDLS and CDR2 is YYNGEE in the germline V gene. Trimming stripped 5 bases from V and 1 base from J, with 12 bases between. CDR3 length: 14 amino acids. CDR3 region: CASSPDSLNYGYTF. The CDR3 coding sequence is TGTGCCAGCAGTCCGGACAGTCTTAACTATGGCTACACCTTC.

This chain connects TRBV9 to TRBJ2-1; 7 positions agree with TRBD1. V gave up 5 bases and J gave up 4 bases; unmatched junction bases: 6. This CDR3 has 14 amino acids. CDR1 is SGDLS and CDR2 is YYNGEE in the germline V gene. The CDR3 bases are TGTGCCAGCAGTGCTAGACAGGGATACAATGAGCAGTTCTTC. Encoded protein: CASSARQGYNEQFF.

The chain carries TRBV5-1 and TRBJ1-1; D may be TRBD1 (5 bases). Trimming took off 3 bases at V and 1 base at J, with 10 bases between the two ends. Germline V gene lookup returns CDR1 SGHRS and CDR2 YFSETQ. There are 14 residues in the CDR3. This CDR3 reads CASSSGEANTEAFF. DNA for the CDR3: TGCGCCAGCAGCTCGGGGGAGGCGAACACTGAAGCTTTCTTT.

This sequence joins TRBV5-5 and TRBJ2-7, with D unclear. From germline, CDR1 is SGHKS and CDR2 YYEKEE (reference sequence). The CDR3 consists of 13 residues. With 0 bases removed from V and 6 bases from J, the gap between germline ends came to 10 bases. CDR3 sequence reads: CASSLGPNFEQYF. The CDR3, as DNA: TGTGCCAGCAGCTTGGGGCCCAATTTCGAGCAGTACTTC. Based on the CDR3 plus reference TRBV5-5 and TRBJ2-7, the full variable domain is DAGVTQSPTHLIKTRGQQVTLRCSPISGHKSVSWYQQVLGQGPQFIFQYYEKEERGRGNFPDRFSARQFPNYSSELNVNALLLGDSALYLCASSLGPNFEQYFGPGTRLTVT.

CDR3 DNA: TGCGCCAGCAGCCAAGATAGTCAGGGGGATAATATCTATGGCTACACCTTC. This sequence encodes CASSQDSQGDNIYGYTF. The chain employs TRBV4-1 and TRBJ1-2, with 7 bases lining up with TRBD1. With 0 bases clipped from V and 4 bases from J, the junction kept 11 bases outside the gene matches. The CDR3 is made up of 17 amino acids. Per the germline V gene, CDR1 is MGHRA and CDR2 is YSYEKL.

This chain links TRBV5-1 with TRBJ2-2; D gene uncertain. The CDR3 has 13 amino acids. V was pared by 4 bases and J by 7 bases, with 11 bases between. Germline V gene lookup returns CDR1 SGHRS and CDR2 YFSETQ. CDR3: CASSPDNVGELFF. The CDR3 nucleotides are TGCGCCAGCAGCCCTGACAATGTCGGGGAGCTGTTTTTT.

The CDR3 region has the DNA TGCGCCAGCAGCTTGAAGAGGACAGGAAGTTCTGGGGCCAACGTCCTGACTTTC. This encodes CASSLKRTGSSGANVLTF. J is TRBJ2-6 and V is TRBV5-1; TRBD1 aligns across 7 bases. CDR3 size: 18 residues. V shed 1 base and J 1 base; nucleotides not matched to a gene: 8. From germline, CDR1 is SGHRS and CDR2 YFSETQ.

The rearrangement uses TRBV11-2 and TRBJ1-4; weak D call: TRBD1 (6 bases). The V end lost 6 bases, the J end lost 1 base, and 21 bases lay between the germline ends. CDR1 and CDR2 (germline): SGHAT, FQNNGV. The length of the CDR3 is 18 residues. DNA of the CDR3: TGTGCCAGCAGACATGGGCAGGGGCTTGCATTAACTAATGAAAAACTGTTTTTT. It yields the protein CASRHGQGLALTNEKLFF.

The V gene is TRBV5-6, the J gene TRBJ1-3; D is uncertain. The CDR3 spans 15 residues. Between the trimmed V and J ends, which lost 0 bases and 0 bases, there was a span of 7 bases. Looked up from germline, CDR1 is SGHDT and CDR2 is YYEEEE. The CDR3 DNA reads TGTGCCAGCAGCTTGGGTGCGAGCTCTGGAAACACCATATATTTT. This encodes CASSLGASSGNTIYF.

This clone occurred a few times. The gene calls are TRBV18 and TRBJ1-2; 10 nucleotides match TRBD1. This CDR3 contains 17 residues. The germline CDR1 and CDR2 sequences are KGHSH and LQKENI. V lost 2 bases to trimming and J lost 3 bases; unmatched junction nucleotides: 9. The CDR3 here is CASSPTGTGVNHYGYTF. Here the CDR3 DNA reads TGTGCCAGCTCACCAACAGGGACAGGGGTGAATCACTATGGCTACACCTTC.

CDR3: CASSSSAVVGTGELFF. The DNA of the CDR3 is TGTGCCAGCAGCTCCTCGGCGGTTGTCGGCACCGGGGAGCTGTTTTTT. The genes are TRBV5-4 and TRBJ2-2; D unresolved. Trimming cost V 3 bases and J 4 bases, with 16 bases left between them. CDR3 length equals 16 residues. Germline V gene data show CDR1 as SGHNT and CDR2 as YYREEE (reference sequence).

Only one count was recorded for this clone. The rearrangement links TRBV4-3 to TRBJ2-7; no clear D gene. From germline, CDR1 is LGHNA and CDR2 YSLEER. The germline V and J ends were trimmed by 1 base and 3 bases, with 7 bases remaining between them. The CDR3 spans 13 residues. The CDR3 spells CASSQVPGYEQYF. The CDR3 nucleotides are TGCGCCAGCAGCCAAGTCCCGGGCTACGAGCAGTACTTC.

The rearrangement joins TRBV3-1 (or the pseudogene TRBV3-2) to TRBJ1-5; D possibly corresponds to TRBD1 (5 bases). Germline loops: CDR1 LGHDT, CDR2 YNNKEL (reference sequence). The CDR3 covers 16 residues. Trimming removed 2 bases at V and 7 bases at J, with 18 bases between. The CDR3 DNA reads as TGTGCCAGCAGCCAACTCCCCCCGGGGGGGGGACAGCCCCAGCATTTT. Amino acids: CASSQLPPGGGQPQHF.

The chain couples TRBV7-9 to TRBJ1-2, with 7 nucleotides matching TRBD1. After removal of 6 bases from V and 8 bases from J, the junction contained 15 bases not matched to a gene. Germline CDR1 SEHNR, CDR2 FQNEAQ (reference sequence). This CDR3 is built from 15 residues. The DNA for the CDR3 is TGTGCCAGCAGTTTTACAAGGGACAGTCTTCTAGGCTACACCTTC. The encoded protein is CASSFTRDSLLGYTF.

The V and J genes are TRBV6-5 and TRBJ1-5, with D possibly being TRBD1 (6 bases). Germline loops: CDR1 MNHEY, CDR2 SVGAGI. The V end was cut by 6 bases, the J end by 5 bases, with 17 bases between. The CDR3 extends over 15 amino acids. CDR3 sequence: CASSRQQGRDQPQHF. In DNA, the CDR3 is TGTGCCAGCAGCAGACAACAGGGTAGGGATCAGCCCCAGCATTTT.

This chain uses TRBV15 with TRBJ2-4; D call uncertain. Germline CDR1 is LNHNV and CDR2 is YYDKDF (reference sequence). V lost 5 bases, J lost 0 bases, and 14 bases lay in between. The CDR3 covers 16 residues. CDR3 residues: CATSPASELAKNIQYF. The CDR3 nucleotides read TGTGCCACCAGCCCAGCTAGTGAATTAGCCAAAAACATTCAGTACTTC.

The J gene is TRBJ1-2, the V gene TRBV19; 8 nucleotides line up with TRBD1. Germline assignment: CDR1 LNHDA and CDR2 SQIVND (reference sequence). The CDR3 covers 18 residues. Losses at the gene ends were 3 bases for V and 6 bases for J; bases not matched to a gene: 18. The CDR3 nucleotides are TGTGCCAGTAGTATCTCTGCCAGGGGGCATGGGAAGGGTGATGGCTACACCTTC. It codes for CASSISARGHGKGDGYTF.

The J gene is TRBJ2-2, the V gene TRBV29-1; TRBD2 is a possible D gene (5 bases). The CDR3 runs 12 residues. Germline-derived CDR1 and CDR2 are SQVTM and ANQGSEA. Between the trimmed V and J ends, which lost 5 bases and 5 bases, there was a span of 9 bases. CDR3 coding DNA: TGCAGCGTTCCAGCGGCGACCGGGGAGCTGTTTTTT. It codes for CSVPAATGELFF.

The chain couples TRBV4-1 to TRBJ2-7, with D tentatively TRBD2 (6 bases). V lost 2 bases and J 2 bases, leaving 16 bases between the germline ends. Germline lookup yields CDR1 MGHRA and CDR2 YSYEKL. The CDR3 contains 16 residues. In DNA, the CDR3 is TGCGCCAGCAGCCAATTCTATTCTAGCGTAACCTACGAGCAGTACTTC. Protein: CASSQFYSSVTYEQYF.

The chain employs TRBV3-1 (or the pseudogene TRBV3-2) and TRBJ2-5; D remains unclear. Germline lookup yields CDR1 LGHDT and CDR2 YNNKEL (reference sequence). The CDR3 has 13 amino acids. V was cut by 1 base and J by 1 base, with 4 bases left in between. CDR3 residues: CASSQAPQETQYF. The CDR3 nucleotides are TGTGCCAGCAGCCAAGCTCCCCAAGAGACCCAGTACTTC.

This clone has more than one count but fewer than ten. V gene TRBV30 combines with J gene TRBJ1-5; D may be TRBD1 (5 bases). Germline V lookup: CDR1 GTSNPN, CDR2 SVGIG (reference sequence). V lost 4 bases and J 5 bases, leaving 15 bases between the germline ends. The CDR3 is 14 amino acids. As DNA, the CDR3 is TGTGCCTGGAACGGGGGAAACATTGATCAGCCCCAGCATTTT. Its translation: CAWNGGNIDQPQHF.

The chain couples TRBV7-2 to TRBJ1-3; D gene uncertain. Germline values: CDR1 SGHTA, CDR2 FQGNSA. V was cut by 5 bases and J by 0 bases, with 8 bases left in between. There are 14 residues in the CDR3. The chain's CDR3 is CASSPTVSGNTIYF. As DNA, the CDR3 is TGTGCCAGCAGCCCTACAGTCTCTGGAAACACCATATATTTT.

The chain is built from TRBV10-3 and TRBJ2-7; 8 nucleotides line up with TRBD1. J lost 6 bases, V lost 10 bases, and 5 bases had no gene match. CDR3 length: 11 amino acids. Germline V gene data show CDR1 as ENHRY and CDR2 as SYGVKD. CDR3 nucleotides: TGTGCCACCCGACAGGGGCGCGAGCAGTACTTC. Translation gives CATRQGREQYF.

With respect to this clone: The junction and the germline gene differ at one end; a read error may be behind it. This sequence joins TRBV6-1 and TRBJ1-1; D remains ambiguous. The CDR3 spans 16 residues. Germline CDR1 MNHNS, CDR2 SASEGT. The DNA of the CDR3 is TGTGCCGGCAGTGAAGTATCACTTGGTAAGAACACTGAAGCTTTCTTT. The encoded protein is CAGSEVSLGKNTEAFF.

V gene TRBV2 combines with J gene TRBJ1-2; no firm D call. The CDR3 runs 13 residues. V dropped 1 base and J dropped 4 bases, with 7 bases sitting between them. The germline gives CDR1 SNHLY, CDR2 FYNNEI. The CDR3: CASSEESIYGYTF. CDR3 sequence (DNA): TGTGCCAGCAGTGAAGAATCAATCTATGGCTACACCTTC.

This clone was recorded only once. CDR3 DNA sequence: TGCGCCAGCAGTGATACCGGCAGCCGCGGTGGAGAGCAGTACTTC. The encoded protein is CASSDTGSRGGEQYF. This chain links TRBV10-1 with TRBJ2-7, with D uncertain. Germline V CDR1 and CDR2: WNHNN, SYGVQD (reference sequence). This CDR3 contains 15 residues. V shed 3 bases and J shed 7 bases, with 19 bases lying between them.

The table lists this clone with a count of one. The genes are TRBV12-3 or TRBV12-4 and TRBJ1-1; D gene ambiguous. CDR3 length: 12 residues. V lost 6 bases and J lost 9, with 14 bases in between. The CDR3 DNA follows: TGTGCCAGCAGCCTGACGGGGTGGAAAGCTTTCTTT. Translating it yields CASSLTGWKAFF.

With respect to this clone: At one end the junction does not follow the germline gene, possibly because of a read error. The rearrangement links TRBV6-2 or TRBV6-3 to TRBJ2-3, with D hard to call. The CDR3 consists of 13 residues. CDR1 is MNHEY and CDR2 is SVGEGT in the germline V gene. DNA of the CDR3: TGTGCCAGCCGTTATACGGGCACAGATACGCAGTATTTT. It encodes CASRYTGTDTQYF.

This chain joins TRBV7-3 and TRBJ2-2; D might be TRBD2 (6 bases). Germline lookup yields CDR1 SGHTA and CDR2 FQGTGA. Trimming stripped 4 bases from V and 0 bases from J, with 15 bases between. The CDR3 covers 17 residues. The CDR3 sequence is CASSYPSGGANTGELFF. Here the CDR3 DNA reads TGTGCCAGCAGCTACCCTTCCGGAGGGGCGAACACCGGGGAGCTGTTTTTT.

V gene TRBV10-1 combines with J gene TRBJ1-1; a weak D match, TRBD1 (6 bases). Germline-derived CDR1 and CDR2 are WNHNN and SYGVQD (reference sequence). Trimming stripped 4 bases from V and 1 base from J, with 10 bases between. The CDR3 extends over 14 amino acids. The CDR3 region has the DNA TGCGCCAGCAGTGTTGGGACAACGAACACTGAAGCTTTCTTT. Translation: CASSVGTTNTEAFF.